Below are 32 T cell receptor beta chains sequenced from a single sample in a study of tumor-infiltrating lymphocytes in primary liver carcinoma. It was unsorted whole blood that yielded blood RNA, and germline DNA was also extracted. The authors made TCR beta cDNA from about 500 ng total RNA with a constant-region primer. Libraries covering TCR beta were generated through three nested multiplex PCR rounds (using a slightly modified ARM-PCR). TRBV1-TRBV30 forward primers paired with a C-beta reverse primer drove the first two PCR rounds, about 10 cycles each. Via MiXCR, TCRdb re-called the multiplex PCR reads, giving one row per CDR3 protein. The sample lists fewer than 400,000 distinct CDR3 sequences, 65% occurring once. The sample comprised peripheral blood. These receptors were taken from a man in his forties or fifties with primary liver carcinoma and hepatitis B virus infection.

Details on this clonotype: This may arise from a read error, as a much more abundant clone is one base away. The CDR3 nucleotides read TGCGCCAGCAGCCAACGGACAGGGGGAACCTGCAATGAGCAGTTCTTC. This encodes CASSQRTGGTCNEQFF. The V call is TRBV4-1, the J call TRBJ2-1; 10 nucleotides match TRBD1. CDR3 size: 16 residues. V lost 2 bases, J lost 6 bases, and 7 bases stayed unmatched. Germline V gene data show CDR1 as MGHRA and CDR2 as YSYEKL.

As regards this clonotype: An end of the junction does not agree with germline; a read error may underlie this. This chain joins TRBV6-2 or TRBV6-3 and TRBJ1-5, with a possible D match to TRBD1 (5 bases). CDR1 and CDR2 from the germline V gene are MNHEY and SVGEGT. This CDR3 spans 14 amino acids. The CDR3 nucleotides are TGTGTCAGCAGAGCCTCGGGGGGCAATCAGCCCCAGCATTTT. This gives the protein CVSRASGGNQPQHF.

In the case of this clonotype: A much bigger clone sits one base away, suggesting this may be a read error. J is TRBJ2-1 and V is TRBV6-2 or TRBV6-3, with D maybe TRBD2 (6 bases). The ends were cut back, 7 bases at V and 3 bases at J, with 10 bases in the middle. The CDR3 covers 13 residues. Looked up from germline, CDR1 is MNHEY and CDR2 is SVGEGT. The CDR3 region is CASTTTSYNEQFF. CDR3 sequence (DNA): TGTGCCAGCACCACGACTAGCTACAATGAGCAGTTCTTC.

This clonotype was detected a few times. The chain combines TRBV6-2 or TRBV6-3 with TRBJ2-3; 8 positions agree with TRBD2. Germline-derived CDR1 and CDR2 are MNHEY and SVGEGT. V shed 4 bases, J shed 5 bases, and the junction held 5 bases outside the gene matches. CDR3 size: 14 residues. CDR3 amino acids: CASSWAGGVDTQYF. Here the CDR3 DNA reads TGTGCCAGCAGTTGGGCGGGGGGCGTAGATACGCAGTATTTT.

V gene TRBV28 combines with J gene TRBJ2-1; 12 bases line up with TRBD2. After removal of 5 bases from V and 5 bases from J, the junction contained 16 bases not matched to a gene. The CDR3 is made up of 19 amino acids. Germline CDR1 reads MDHEN; CDR2 reads SYDVKM. CDR3 coding DNA: TGTGCCAGCAGTCCTTACCGGGGACTAGCGGGTACGATCGACAATGAGCAGTTCTTC. Its protein product is CASSPYRGLAGTIDNEQFF.

On this clonotype: A read error is likely, as this CDR3 ends without the conserved phenylalanine or tryptophan. The DNA is left out, because the CDR3 cannot be placed on it with certainty; the CDR3 is given as TCRdb lists it. This chain uses TRBV29-1 with TRBJ2-2; the DNA was not compared with TRBD1, the D call given in the table. The CDR3 is 14 amino acids long, termini counted. CDR1 SQVTM and CDR2 ANQGSEA come from the germline V gene. This CDR3 reads CSVYGTVGRGEMFL.

Of note for this clonotype: One end of the junction fails to match germline, which may point to a read error. The chain recombines TRBV5-1 with TRBJ2-7; a possible D gene is TRBD1 (6 bases). From germline, CDR1 is SGHRS and CDR2 YFSETQ. This CDR3 comprises 13 residues. The CDR3 region has the DNA TGCACCAGCAGCTCGGAGTCAGGGGTTGAGCAGTACTTC. Translation: CTSSSESGVEQYF.

This clonotype was seen a handful of times. V is TRBV24-1 and J is TRBJ2-3; D gene uncertain. Trimming took 2 bases from V and 3 from J, leaving 5 bases between them. This CDR3 comprises 13 residues. Per the germline V gene, CDR1 is KGHDR and CDR2 is SFDVKD. The CDR3 reads CATSDYTTDTQYF. The DNA of the CDR3 is TGTGCCACCAGTGATTATACGACAGATACGCAGTATTTT.

The gene calls are TRBV5-5 and TRBJ2-1; TRBD2 is a possible D gene (6 bases). The CDR3 runs to 13 residues. The germline gives CDR1 SGHKS, CDR2 YYEKEE (reference sequence). This chain's CDR3 is CDSSREYYNEQFF. The CDR3 DNA follows: TGTGATAGCAGCCGGGAGTACTACAATGAGCAGTTCTTC.

This clonotype was seen only a few times. The rearrangement joins TRBV5-1 to TRBJ2-5, with 10 bases matching TRBD1. Germline CDR1 SGHRS, CDR2 YFSETQ. Unmatched junction bases numbered 10, after V lost 4 bases and J lost 4 bases. CDR3 length: 16 residues. In DNA, the CDR3 is TGCGCCAGCAGCGCCAATCCGGGACAGGGGTTAGAGACCCAGTACTTC. Amino acid sequence: CASSANPGQGLETQYF.

Concerning this clonotype itself: Given the absence of the conserved phenylalanine or tryptophan at the CDR3 end, a read error is likely. CDR3 in amino acids: CASNPWDGDTQYS. The CDR3 nucleotides read TGCGCCAGCAACCCCTGGGACGGAGATACGCAGTATTCT. The chain joins TRBV5-1 to TRBJ2-3, with D possibly being TRBD1 or TRBD2 (5 bases each). The V end lost 6 bases, the J end lost 5 bases, and 13 bases lay between the germline ends. In germline, CDR1 is SGHRS, CDR2 YFSETQ. This CDR3 region has 13 residues.

A word on this clonotype: A read error may be the cause here, since a much bigger clone is one base away. The chain links TRBV12-5 to TRBJ2-2; the D gene is possibly TRBD2 (5 bases). Germline lookup yields CDR1 LGHNT and CDR2 FRNRAP. CDR3 length equals 15 residues. V dropped 2 bases and J dropped 5 bases, with 12 bases sitting between them. The CDR3 loop reads CASGLLVGATGELFF. The CDR3 region has the DNA TGTGCTAGTGGTTTGTTGGTGGGAGCAACCGGGGAGCTGTTTTTT.

As to this clonotype: One end of the junction varies from germline; a read error may be responsible. The chain recombines TRBV11-2 with TRBJ2-7, with 7 bases aligning to TRBD2. CDR1 is SGHAT and CDR2 is FQNNGV in the germline V gene. CDR3 length: 14 amino acids. In nucleotides, the CDR3 is TGTGCCGGCAGCTTACGACTAGCCTGGGGCGAGCAGTACTTC. This encodes CAGSLRLAWGEQYF.

This clonotype came up a few times. This chain's CDR3 is CASSPTRDLSYNEQFF. DNA for the CDR3: TGTGCCAGCAGCCCCACCCGGGACCTGTCATACAATGAGCAGTTCTTC. The rearrangement links TRBV7-8 to TRBJ2-1; TRBD1 or TRBD2 may be the D gene (5 bases each). V was trimmed by 5 bases and J by 4 bases, leaving 18 bases between them. Germline-derived CDR1 and CDR2 are SGHVS and FQNEAQ. CDR3 length: 16 amino acids.

With respect to this clonotype: A much larger clone differs by one base, so this may be a read error. The CDR3 does not close with the conserved phenylalanine or tryptophan, likely indicating a read error. The chain recombines TRBV12-3 or TRBV12-4 with TRBJ2-7; D tentatively reads TRBD1 or TRBD2 (5 bases each). V gave up 5 bases and J gave up 6 bases, with 17 bases separating them. The CDR3 runs 14 residues. The CDR3 loop reads CASSAGTPIFEQYI. As DNA, the CDR3 is TGTGCCAGCAGTGCCGGGACCCCGATTTTCGAGCAGTACATC.

This clonotype was counted many times. The rearrangement links TRBV6-6 to TRBJ2-1; TRBD1 aligns across 7 bases. V was pared by 6 bases and J by 2 bases, with 7 bases of the junction left unmatched. From germline, CDR1 is MNHNY and CDR2 SVGAGI (reference sequence). The CDR3 runs to 15 residues. CDR3: CASRAEGGPYNEQFF. The CDR3 nucleotides read TGTGCCAGCAGAGCTGAAGGGGGCCCCTACAATGAGCAGTTCTTC.

Regarding this clonotype: A much bigger clone sits one base away, suggesting this may be a read error. No conserved phenylalanine or tryptophan is present at the end of the CDR3, so a read error is the likely explanation. V usage is TRBV5-4 and J usage is TRBJ2-5; D might be TRBD1 (6 bases). V shed 1 base and J shed 5 bases, with 12 bases lying between them. CDR3 length: 14 residues. The germline CDR1 and CDR2 sequences are SGHNT and YYREEE (reference sequence). CDR3 protein: CASSLTGRGETQYL. Here the CDR3 DNA reads TGTGCCAGCAGCTTGACAGGGAGAGGGGAGACCCAGTACCTC.

Within the sample, this clonotype is medium-sized (0.01 to 0.1%). The chain uses TRBV11-1 and TRBJ1-1; D is ambiguous. The CDR3 runs 17 residues. V lost 2 bases to trimming and J lost 1 base, with 17 bases between them. Germline V gene data show CDR1 as SGHAT and CDR2 as FQDESV (reference sequence). CDR3 sequence reads: CASSLLGPSIQNTEAFF. The CDR3 DNA sequence: TGTGCCAGCAGCTTACTCGGACCTTCCATCCAGAACACTGAAGCTTTCTTT.

In regard to this clonotype: Here the CDR3 omits its conserved ending phenylalanine or tryptophan, so a read error is the likely source. The chain recombines TRBV4-2 with TRBJ1-6; a possible D gene is TRBD1 (6 bases). The CDR3 consists of 17 residues. The V and J ends lost 0 bases and 9 bases respectively, with 18 bases between them. Germline V gene sequence: CDR1 LGHNA, CDR2 YNFKEQ. The CDR3 nucleotides read TGTGCCAGCAGCCAAGATGGGATACAGGGTGGCGGTTCACCCCTCCACCTT. Protein sequence: CASSQDGIQGGGSPLHL.

Only a few counts were recorded for this clonotype. Being one base from a much bigger clone, this may be a read error. The rearrangement joins TRBV4-1 to TRBJ2-1, with 7 bases matching TRBD2. CDR3 length equals 15 residues. Germline CDR1 and CDR2: MGHRA and YSYEKL. CDR3 sequence reads: CVSSSKEGGDNEQFF. In DNA, the CDR3 is TGCGTCAGCAGCTCAAAAGAGGGAGGGGACAATGAGCAGTTCTTC.

The rearrangement joins TRBV6-6 to TRBJ1-5; D is possibly TRBD1 (5 bases). The ends were cut back, 4 bases at V and 1 base at J, with 14 bases in the middle. The CDR3 contains 16 residues. Looked up from germline, CDR1 is MNHNY and CDR2 is SVGAGI (reference sequence). The CDR3 coding sequence is TGTGCCAGCAGTTCACCCGGGGGGGGAAGCAATCAGCCCCAGCATTTT. Amino acid sequence: CASSSPGGGSNQPQHF.

On this clonotype itself: Just one base apart from a much larger clone, this may be a read error. Likely a read error: the CDR3 ends without its conserved phenylalanine or tryptophan. V gene TRBV12-3 or TRBV12-4 combines with J gene TRBJ1-1, with D uncertain. Trimming removed 3 bases from V and 11 bases from J, with 13 bases in between. The CDR3 extends over 12 amino acids. CDR3 in amino acids: CASSFSRQRAFL. The CDR3 DNA reads TGTGCCAGCAGTTTTTCCCGGCAGAGGGCTTTCCTT.

This clonotype turned up a few times. The gene calls are TRBV30 and TRBJ2-7; D uncertain. The CDR3 spans 11 residues. Deletions cut 0 bases from V and 3 bases from J, with 3 bases between. Looked up from germline, CDR1 is GTSNPN and CDR2 is SVGIG (reference sequence). Here the CDR3 reads CAWSVSYEQYF. The DNA for the CDR3 is TGTGCCTGGAGTGTCAGCTACGAGCAGTACTTC.

A note on this clonotype: An end of the junction differs from the germline gene, which may be a read error. The J gene is TRBJ1-2, the V gene TRBV28; D is unresolved. CDR3 length equals 14 residues. The germline V gene has CDR1 MDHEN and CDR2 SYDVKM. The CDR3 protein is CASSLKRNGYDYTF. The CDR3 nucleotides are TGTGCCAGCAGTTTAAAGAGGAATGGGTATGACTACACCTTC.

About this clonotype itself: The junction does not match germline at one end; this may be a read error. This rearrangement joins TRBV6-5 to TRBJ2-1; 10 bases fit TRBD2. Germline V gene lookup returns CDR1 MNHEY and CDR2 SVGAGI. This CDR3 contains 13 residues. CDR3: CVSTLTSGTVQFF. CDR3 sequence (DNA): TGTGTCAGCACCCTCACTAGCGGGACTGTCCAGTTCTTC.

This clonotype showed up many times. The chain couples TRBV6-2 or TRBV6-3 to TRBJ2-7, with no clear D. Germline V CDR1 and CDR2: MNHEY, SVGEGT. V dropped 7 bases and J dropped 3 bases, with 13 bases sitting between them. The CDR3 extends over 13 amino acids. CDR3 amino acids: CASNPRASYEQYF. As DNA, the CDR3 is TGTGCCAGCAACCCCCGGGCTAGCTACGAGCAGTACTTC.

This clonotype appeared a single time. The chain links TRBV11-2 to TRBJ2-2; 9 bases are a match to TRBD1. The CDR3 extends over 15 amino acids. Germline loops: CDR1 SGHAT, CDR2 FQNNGV. The CDR3 bases are TGTACCGGCAGCCTTACAGGGGGCGCCGTCGGAGAGCTGTTTTTT. Encoded protein: CTGSLTGGAVGELFF.

Many counts were recorded for this clonotype. This chain uses TRBV29-1 with TRBJ1-2; 7 nucleotides align to TRBD1. V lost 5 bases, J lost 7 bases, and 7 bases stayed unmatched. Germline V CDR1 and CDR2: SQVTM, ANQGSEA. CDR3 length: 12 amino acids. CDR3 in amino acids: CSVTRQGSGYTF. The CDR3 DNA reads TGCAGCGTTACCCGACAGGGAAGTGGCTACACCTTC.

On this clonotype itself: This could be a read error, since a much larger clone is one nucleotide away. V and J are TRBV6-1 and TRBJ1-5, with TRBD1 matching over 8 bases. Germline lookup yields CDR1 MNHNS and CDR2 SASEGT. The CDR3 contains 13 residues. CDR3 in amino acids: CASRTGNNQLQHF. CDR3 DNA sequence: TGTGCCAGCCGGACAGGGAACAATCAGCTCCAGCATTTT.

About this clonotype: A clone one base away is much larger, so this may be a read error. The V and J genes are TRBV29-1 and TRBJ2-1; D gene unclear. This CDR3 is 11 amino acids long. CDR1 is SQVTM and CDR2 is ANQGSEA in the germline V gene. The ends were cut back, 4 bases at V and 8 bases at J, with 9 bases in the middle. The CDR3 DNA reads as TGCAGCGTTGGACTCGGCGATGAGCAGTTCTTC. It translates to CSVGLGDEQFF.

Points on this clonotype: Because the CDR3 is missing its conserved closing phenylalanine or tryptophan, this is likely a read error. This chain uses TRBV28 with TRBJ1-1, with D hard to call. CDR3 length equals 12 residues. CDR1 and CDR2 (germline): MDHEN, SYDVKM. The V end lost 3 bases, the J end lost 5 bases, and 7 bases lay between the germline ends. The CDR3 DNA sequence: TGTGCCAGCAGTTTGAGGGAAACTGAAGCTTTCATT. Translated: CASSLRETEAFI.

About this clonotype itself: Being one base from a much bigger clone, this may be a read error. The V gene is TRBV5-4, the J gene TRBJ2-1; 9 bases are a match to TRBD1. The CDR3 is made up of 16 amino acids. Germline trimming cut 4 bases from V and 5 bases from J; bases unmatched to any gene: 10. Germline values: CDR1 SGHNT, CDR2 YYREEE (reference sequence). For the CDR3, the DNA is TGTGCCAGCAGCCGTTCCGGGACAGGGCTGGACAATGAGCAGTTCTTC. Encoded protein: CASSRSGTGLDNEQFF.